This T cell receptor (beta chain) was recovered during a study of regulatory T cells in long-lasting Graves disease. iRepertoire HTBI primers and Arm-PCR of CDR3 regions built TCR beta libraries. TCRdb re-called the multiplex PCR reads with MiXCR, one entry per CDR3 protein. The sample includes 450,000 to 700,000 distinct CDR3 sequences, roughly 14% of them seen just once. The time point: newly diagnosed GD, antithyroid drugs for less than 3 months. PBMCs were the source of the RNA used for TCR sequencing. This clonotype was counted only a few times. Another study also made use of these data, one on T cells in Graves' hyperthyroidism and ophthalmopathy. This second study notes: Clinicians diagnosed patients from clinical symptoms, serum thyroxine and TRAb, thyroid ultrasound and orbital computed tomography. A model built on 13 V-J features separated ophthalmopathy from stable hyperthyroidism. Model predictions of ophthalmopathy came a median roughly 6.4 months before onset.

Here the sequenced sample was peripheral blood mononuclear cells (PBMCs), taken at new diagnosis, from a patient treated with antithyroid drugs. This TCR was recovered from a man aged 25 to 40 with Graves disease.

CDR3 region: CASSLGIAGGPTDTQYF. CDR3 nucleotide sequence: TGTGCCAGCAGCTTAGGGATAGCGGGAGGGCCGACAGATACGCAGTATTTT. This chain joins TRBV7-8 and TRBJ2-3, with 11 bases that match TRBD2. V shed 1 base, J shed 3 bases, and the junction held 6 bases outside the gene matches. This CDR3 contains 17 residues. Germline lookup yields CDR1 SGHVS and CDR2 FQNEAQ.